Listed below are T cell receptor beta chains from one sample, sequenced in a study of T-cell reconstitution after alpha-beta-depleted transplantation in children. Via MiXCR, TCRdb re-called the PCR reads, giving one row per CDR3 protein. The sample holds hundreds of thousands of distinct CDR3 sequences, about 7.3% seen once. Specimen: peripheral blood, collected 360 days after TCRalphabeta/CD19-depleted stem cell transplant. The receptors shown here come from a female patient aged 2 to 10 who had a stem cell transplant for Fanconi anemia, so the T cells may come from the graft donor. CDR3s include the opening cysteine and the closing phenylalanine or tryptophan. A D gene is named only where the DNA matches it firmly. Size is stated for part of the rows, as once, few or many counts, or as a class when the clone is expanded.

CDR3 DNA: TGTGCCTCCACGTCGGGACGCACAGATACGCAGTATTTT
CDR3 protein: CASTSGRTDTQYF
J gene: TRBJ2-3
V gene: TRBV7-9
clone size: .
D gene: .

CDR3 DNA: TGTGCCTGGAGTAGGGGACAGGGTCTTACCTACGAGCAGTACTTC
CDR3 protein: CAWSRGQGLTYEQYF
J gene: TRBJ2-7
V gene: TRBV30
clone size: .
D gene: TRBD1

CDR3 DNA: TGTGCCAGCAGCCTTAGAGGGTTGCGGAACCGATGGGGAGAGACCCAGTACTTC
CDR3 protein: CASSLRGLRNRWGETQYF
J gene: TRBJ2-5
V gene: TRBV4-2
clone size: few
D gene: .

CDR3 DNA: TGTGCCAGCAGCTTAGGCAGGGACAGTCGGCTTAACTATGGCTACACCTTC
CDR3 protein: CASSLGRDSRLNYGYTF
J gene: TRBJ1-2
V gene: TRBV11-3
clone size: many
D gene: TRBD1

CDR3 DNA: TGTGCCACCCAAAGGACAGGGGTCAACGGGGAGCTGTTTTTT
CDR3 protein: CATQRTGVNGELFF
J gene: TRBJ2-2
V gene: TRBV6-2/TRBV6-3
clone size: .
D gene: TRBD1

CDR3 DNA: TGTGCCAGCAGCTTAGAGGGGGCCGAAGCTTTCTTT
CDR3 protein: CASSLEGAEAFF
J gene: TRBJ1-1
V gene: TRBV7-2
clone size: many
D gene: TRBD1

CDR3 DNA: TGCAGCGTTGGACAGAACTATGGCTACACCTTC
CDR3 protein: CSVGQNYGYTF
J gene: TRBJ1-2
V gene: TRBV29-1
clone size: many
D gene: .

CDR3 DNA: TGTGCCAGCAGTGTTTGGTCGTCTGGGGAAAACACCGGGGAGCTGTTTTTT
CDR3 protein: CASSVWSSGENTGELFF
J gene: TRBJ2-2
V gene: TRBV2
clone size: few
D gene: .

CDR3 DNA: TGCGCCAGCAGCTTGATGACTAGTGGCATTTCAATCGGGGATACGCAGTATTTT
CDR3 protein: CASSLMTSGISIGDTQYF
J gene: TRBJ2-3
V gene: TRBV5-1
clone size: few
D gene: .

CDR3 DNA: TGTGCCAGCAGTTTTCTCGACGGATCCTACGAGCAGTACTTC
CDR3 protein: CASSFLDGSYEQYF
J gene: TRBJ2-7
V gene: TRBV12-3/TRBV12-4
clone size: many
D gene: .

CDR3 DNA: TGTGCCAGCAGCTCTTCCGGGACAGGGTTTCAGACCCAGTACTTC
CDR3 protein: CASSSSGTGFQTQYF
J gene: TRBJ2-5
V gene: TRBV11-1
clone size: few
D gene: TRBD1

CDR3 DNA: TGTGCCAGCATCCTCCGGGACAGGGGGTACTCCTACGAGCAGTACTTC
CDR3 protein: CASILRDRGYSYEQYF
J gene: TRBJ2-7
V gene: TRBV27
clone size: many
D gene: TRBD1

CDR3 DNA: TGTGCCAGCAGCTCGACAGGGTTCTACAATGAGCAGTTCTTC
CDR3 protein: CASSSTGFYNEQFF
J gene: TRBJ2-1
V gene: TRBV11-2
clone size: many
D gene: TRBD1

CDR3 DNA: TGTGCCAGCAGCCTCAGCGGGGGGTACAACAATGAGCAGTTCTTC
CDR3 protein: CASSLSGGYNNEQFF
J gene: TRBJ2-1
V gene: TRBV7-2
clone size: few
D gene: TRBD2

CDR3 DNA: TGCGCCAGCTTGAGGACTGGGAACACCGGGGAGCTGTTTTTT
CDR3 protein: CASLRTGNTGELFF
J gene: TRBJ2-2
V gene: TRBV10-2
clone size: many
D gene: .

CDR3 DNA: TGTGCCAGCAGCCCCGTCGCACAGGGACGGGAGCAGTACTTC
CDR3 protein: CASSPVAQGREQYF
J gene: TRBJ2-7
V gene: TRBV21-1
clone size: many
D gene: .

CDR3 DNA: TGTGCCAGCAGCTTCCGAGTCGCAGGGGGGACCCAGTACTTC
CDR3 protein: CASSFRVAGGTQYF
J gene: TRBJ2-5
V gene: TRBV7-2
clone size: .
D gene: TRBD1

CDR3 DNA: TGTGCCAGCAGCTTCCGTCAGCGGGAGGGTCCGGGAGATACGCAGTATTTT
CDR3 protein: CASSFRQREGPGDTQYF
J gene: TRBJ2-3
V gene: TRBV7-8
clone size: .
D gene: TRBD2

CDR3 DNA: TGCAGTGCTCGGGTAGCGGGGGGGCCAGATACGCAGTATTTT
CDR3 protein: CSARVAGGPDTQYF
J gene: TRBJ2-3
V gene: TRBV20-1
clone size: many
D gene: TRBD2

CDR3 DNA: TGTGCCAGCAGTTACTTCTCTGGAAACACCATATATTTT
CDR3 protein: CASSYFSGNTIYF
J gene: TRBJ1-3
V gene: TRBV7-2
clone size: many
D gene: .

CDR3 DNA: TGCGCCAGCAGCCCGTCCGGGTCGAACACTGAAGCTTTCTTT
CDR3 protein: CASSPSGSNTEAFF
J gene: TRBJ1-1
V gene: TRBV5-1
clone size: many
D gene: .

CDR3 DNA: TGCAGTGCTAGACGGGCAGTCAACTATGGCTACACCTTC
CDR3 protein: CSARRAVNYGYTF
J gene: TRBJ1-2
V gene: TRBV20-1
clone size: many
D gene: .

CDR3 DNA: TGTGCCACCGGACTGGACACAGATACGCAGTATTTT
CDR3 protein: CATGLDTDTQYF
J gene: TRBJ2-3
V gene: TRBV27
clone size: many
D gene: .

CDR3 DNA: TGTGCCAGCAGCTTAGTATTGGACAGGGGTAATGTGCAGTTCTTC
CDR3 protein: CASSLVLDRGNVQFF
J gene: TRBJ2-1
V gene: TRBV13
clone size: .
D gene: TRBD1

CDR3 DNA: TGTGCCAGCAGCCAAGCGGAATGGGGGGGTAGCAATGGCTACACCTTC
CDR3 protein: CASSQAEWGGSNGYTF
J gene: TRBJ1-2
V gene: TRBV3-1
clone size: few
D gene: .

CDR3 DNA: TGTGCCAGCAGCTTGAGTCGAGCGGGAGTGTGGTTCTTC
CDR3 protein: CASSLSRAGVWFF
J gene: TRBJ2-1
V gene: TRBV5-6
clone size: many
D gene: TRBD2

CDR3 DNA: TGTGCCAGCAGCTCCCGCGACAGGGGAAGCGATGAGCAGTTCTTC
CDR3 protein: CASSSRDRGSDEQFF
J gene: TRBJ2-1
V gene: TRBV5-4
clone size: .
D gene: TRBD1

CDR3 DNA: TGTGCCAGCAGAAACGTTCTGGTGCCCCAGCATTTT
CDR3 protein: CASRNVLVPQHF
J gene: TRBJ1-5
V gene: TRBV12-3/TRBV12-4
clone size: many
D gene: .

CDR3 DNA: TGTGCCAGCAGCCCGGACACTTACGAGCAGTACTTC
CDR3 protein: CASSPDTYEQYF
J gene: TRBJ2-7
V gene: TRBV7-8
clone size: many
D gene: .

CDR3 DNA: TGTGCCAGCAGTTTATGGGCCGGGACAGGAGACTACGAGCAGTACTTC
CDR3 protein: CASSLWAGTGDYEQYF
J gene: TRBJ2-7
V gene: TRBV28
clone size: few
D gene: TRBD1

CDR3 DNA: TGCAGTGTTAAGACGGACAGGGATTACAATGAGCAGTTCTTC
CDR3 protein: CSVKTDRDYNEQFF
J gene: TRBJ2-1
V gene: TRBV20-1
clone size: few
D gene: TRBD1

CDR3 DNA: TGCGCCAGCAGCAACGCGATCCCCGGCCCTTACGAGCAGTACTTC
CDR3 protein: CASSNAIPGPYEQYF
J gene: TRBJ2-7
V gene: TRBV5-1
clone size: many
D gene: .

CDR3 DNA: TGTGCCTGGAGTTCCACAGGGGGAGGTGAAAAACTGTTTTTT
CDR3 protein: CAWSSTGGGEKLFF
J gene: TRBJ1-4
V gene: TRBV30
clone size: few
D gene: TRBD1